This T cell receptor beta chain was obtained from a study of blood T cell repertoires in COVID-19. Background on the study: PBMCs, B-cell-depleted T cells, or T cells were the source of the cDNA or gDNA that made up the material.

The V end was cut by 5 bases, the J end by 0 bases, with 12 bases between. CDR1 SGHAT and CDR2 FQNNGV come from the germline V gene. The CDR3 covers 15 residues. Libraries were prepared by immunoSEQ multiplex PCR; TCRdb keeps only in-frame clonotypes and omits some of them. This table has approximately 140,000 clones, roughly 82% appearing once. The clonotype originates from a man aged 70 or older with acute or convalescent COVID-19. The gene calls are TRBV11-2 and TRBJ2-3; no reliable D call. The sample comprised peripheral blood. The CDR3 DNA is TGTGCCAGCAGCCCCCTCCGTCTGAGCACAGATACGCAGTATTTT. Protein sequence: CASSPLRLSTDTQYF.